This T cell receptor (beta chain) was found in a study of cytomegalovirus exposure and HLA in healthy donors. Study background: The approximately 610 first-cohort repertoires shared a platform with the 120 or so validation repertoires, as reported in a later analysis.

Germline V gives CDR1 LNHDA, CDR2 SQIVND (reference sequence). CDR3 length: 14 amino acids. For this clone: Its antigen is undetermined.

The table came from immunoSEQ multiplex PCR; TCRdb's copy has only in-frame clones and leaves some out. The sample includes 80,000 to 95,000 clones, about 95% of them seen just once. Overall study findings and caveats: Some public TCRs appeared in many individuals, while most sequences were rare.

The chain carries TRBV19 and TRBJ1-3; tentative D call: TRBD1 (6 bases). Input material: PBMCs. The sequence was collected from a woman aged 18-30 years in good health and CMV-seronegative. The CDR3 loop is CQSGTPVSGNTIYF. DNA of the CDR3: TGTCAATCCGGGACACCCGTCTCTGGAAACACCATATATTTT. The full variable domain, in which reference TRBV19 and TRBJ1-3 provide the parts outside the CDR3, is DGGITQSPKYLFRKEGQNVTLSCEQNLNHDAMYWYRQDPGQGLRLIYYSQIVNDFQKGDIAEGYSVSREKKESFPLTVTSAQKNPTAFYLCQSGTPVSGNTIYFGEGSWLTVV.